Presented here are 6 T cell receptor beta chains from one specimen sequenced in a study of OX40 agonist ivuxolimab in advanced cancers. The assay was immunoSEQ multiplex PCR, and TCRdb's table has in-frame clones only and misses some. The table records 40,000 to 65,000 clones, 84% of them present only once. Sample: CD4+ or CD8+ T cells sorted from blood, taken in a trial of the OX40 agonist ivuxolimab. These receptors were taken from an adult with an advanced solid tumor such as melanoma, head and neck, liver or kidney cancer.

The chain joins TRBV19 to TRBJ2-2; TRBD2 is a possible D gene (5 bases). The germline CDR1 and CDR2 sequences are LNHDA and SQIVND (reference sequence). CDR3 length: 15 amino acids. Trimming shortened V by 9 bases and J by 1 base, and 15 bases separated the two germline ends. This CDR3 reads CASHLASGNTGELFF. The DNA for the CDR3 is TGTGCCAGCCACCTAGCCAGCGGGAACACCGGGGAGCTGTTTTTT.

This chain connects TRBV28 to TRBJ2-1, with 9 nucleotides matching TRBD2. This CDR3 is built from 16 residues. Germline V gene sequence: CDR1 MDHEN, CDR2 SYDVKM. Germline trimming cut 4 bases from V and 9 bases from J; bases unmatched to any gene: 13. The CDR3 DNA is TGTGCCAGCAGTTCGACGGAGGCTAGCGGGATTCGTGAGCAGTTCTTC. This translates into CASSSTEASGIREQFF.

This chain connects TRBV9 to TRBJ1-2; D is undetermined. Trimming cost V 3 bases and J 0 bases, with 9 bases left between them. The CDR3 is 14 amino acids. Per the germline V gene, CDR1 is SGDLS and CDR2 is YYNGEE. This CDR3 reads CASSADSANYGYTF. The CDR3 DNA reads as TGTGCCAGCAGCGCCGACTCCGCTAACTATGGCTACACCTTC.

This clone was observed a handful of times. The CDR3 here is CASSPFRAGADTGELFF. CDR3 nucleotide sequence: TGTGCCAGCAGCCCTTTTAGGGCGGGAGCCGACACCGGGGAGCTGTTTTTT. The chain recombines TRBV7-9 with TRBJ2-2; TRBD2 matches 7 bases. This CDR3 contains 17 residues. Germline-derived CDR1 and CDR2 are SEHNR and FQNEAQ (reference sequence). V was clipped by 5 bases and J by 3 bases; unmatched bases: 12.

By frequency in the sample, this clone is medium-sized (0.01 to 0.1%). CDR3 loop: CASSLGSRPNYGYTF. In nucleotides, the CDR3 is TGTGCCAGCAGCTTAGGTAGCAGACCTAACTATGGCTACACCTTC. The V gene is TRBV7-8, the J gene TRBJ1-2, with unresolved D. This CDR3 has 15 amino acids. The germline V and J ends were trimmed by 1 base and 0 bases, with 9 bases remaining between them. The germline V gene encodes CDR1 SGHVS and CDR2 FQNEAQ.

This chain uses TRBV18 with TRBJ1-2, with D perhaps TRBD1 (6 bases). The CDR3 runs to 12 residues. Germline V gene lookup returns CDR1 KGHSH and CDR2 LQKENI. V gave up 3 bases and J gave up 8 bases, with 10 bases separating them. The CDR3 loop reads CASSPGARGYTF. Written as DNA, the CDR3 is TGTGCCAGCTCACCGGGGGCGAGAGGCTACACCTTC.